A single sample is the source of the 11 T cell receptor beta chains below, sequenced in a study of T cell responses to AZD1222 COVID-19 vaccine. Clones were read by immunoSEQ multiplex PCR, and TCRdb kept only the in-frame ones, dropping some. The profile shows 150,000 or so clones, roughly 94% of them singletons. The sequences come from peripheral blood, collected on day 0 of AZD1222 vaccination. Receptors were obtained from an adult in good health.

The chain recombines TRBV11-2 with TRBJ2-1, with 7 bases aligning to TRBD1. With 4 bases clipped from V and 5 bases from J, the junction kept 5 bases outside the gene matches. Germline assignment: CDR1 SGHAT and CDR2 FQNNGV. The CDR3 extends over 14 amino acids. Written as DNA, the CDR3 is TGTGCCAGCAGCTCGCTAACAGGGGACAATGAGCAGTTCTTC. Protein: CASSSLTGDNEQFF. Variable domain in full (rest from reference TRBV11-2 and TRBJ2-1): EAGVAQSPRYKIIEKRQSVAFWCNPISGHATLYWYQQILGQGPKLLIQFQNNGVVDDSQLPKDRFSAERLKGVDSTLKIQPAKLEDSAVYLCASSSLTGDNEQFFGPGTRLTVL.

The chain is built from TRBV5-1 and TRBJ1-1; 8 nucleotides agree with TRBD1. The V gene end was trimmed by 7 bases and the J gene end by 10 bases; junction bases not matched to a gene: 15. The CDR3 sequence is 14 residues long. Germline CDR1 and CDR2: SGHRS and YFSETQ. This CDR3 reads CASRLTQGALGAFF. CDR3 sequence (DNA): TGCGCCAGCCGACTTACCCAGGGGGCACTCGGAGCTTTCTTT.

The rearrangement joins TRBV19 to TRBJ1-1, with a tentative D call TRBD1 (5 bases). Deletions cut 3 bases from V and 11 bases from J, with 10 bases between. CDR3 size: 11 residues. Per the germline V gene, CDR1 is LNHDA and CDR2 is SQIVND (reference sequence). The CDR3 DNA sequence: TGTGCCAGTAGTATTGCAGGGTTCGCTTTCTTT. Translating gives CASSIAGFAFF.

This clone was counted a single time. This sequence joins TRBV5-5 and TRBJ1-1; 9 bases align to TRBD1. CDR3 length: 17 residues. Germline V gene data show CDR1 as SGHKS and CDR2 as YYEKEE (reference sequence). Germline trimming cut 4 bases from V and 0 bases from J; bases unmatched to any gene: 10. For the CDR3, the DNA is TGTGCCAGCAGCCCCGGACAGGGGAGGTACATGAACACTGAAGCTTTCTTT. Amino acid sequence: CASSPGQGRYMNTEAFF.

The V gene is TRBV10-2, the J gene TRBJ2-1, with 9 bases fitting TRBD2. Germline CDR1 reads WSHSY; CDR2 reads SAAADI. J lost 8 bases, V lost 5 bases, and 7 bases had no gene match. The CDR3 extends over 14 amino acids. The DNA for the CDR3 is TGCGCCAGCAGTATGTCGGCGGGGGGGCATGAGCAGTTCTTC. Protein sequence: CASSMSAGGHEQFF.

The genes are TRBV24-1 and TRBJ2-1; 9 bases are a match to TRBD2. CDR1 KGHDR and CDR2 SFDVKD come from the germline V gene. The CDR3 spans 17 residues. V shed 2 bases, J shed 4 bases, and the junction held 8 bases outside the gene matches. The CDR3 protein is CATSDSRSGSLYNEQFF. In DNA form, the CDR3 reads TGTGCCACCAGTGATTCCCGTAGCGGGAGTCTTTACAATGAGCAGTTCTTC.

The chain employs TRBV27 and TRBJ1-1; D gene ambiguous. Trimming took off 2 bases at V and 1 base at J, with 8 bases between the two ends. CDR3 size: 14 residues. Germline CDR1 MNHEY, CDR2 SMNVEV (reference sequence). CDR3 sequence (DNA): TGTGCCAGCAGTTTAGATCACGGGAACACTGAAGCTTTCTTT. The encoded protein is CASSLDHGNTEAFF.

CDR3 sequence reads: CASTSSGTQYF. The CDR3 DNA reads TGTGCCAGCACTAGCTCCGGCACGCAGTATTTT. The V and J genes are TRBV19 and TRBJ2-3, with D perhaps matching TRBD2 (6 bases). Trimming cost V 9 bases and J 9 bases, with 13 bases left between them. The CDR3 has 11 residues. In germline, CDR1 is LNHDA, CDR2 SQIVND (reference sequence).

This clone is a singleton in its sample. The chain employs TRBV5-1 and TRBJ1-1; the D gene is possibly TRBD1 (6 bases). The CDR3 covers 14 residues. Germline V gene sequence: CDR1 SGHRS, CDR2 YFSETQ. The germline V and J ends were trimmed by 4 bases and 4 bases, with 14 bases remaining between them. The CDR3: CASSPTGSATEAFF. The CDR3, as DNA: TGCGCCAGCAGCCCGACAGGTTCAGCCACTGAAGCTTTCTTT.

V usage is TRBV5-1 and J usage is TRBJ1-4; no reliable D call. Germline loops: CDR1 SGHRS, CDR2 YFSETQ. The germline V and J ends were trimmed by 3 bases and 0 bases, with 12 bases remaining between them. This CDR3 has 16 residues. The chain's CDR3 is CASSSGSPATNEKLFF. DNA of the CDR3: TGCGCCAGCAGCTCTGGCAGCCCCGCAACTAATGAAAAACTGTTTTTT.

This chain joins TRBV28 and TRBJ2-1, with D possibly TRBD1 on 5 matching bases. Trimming stripped 10 bases from V and 7 bases from J, with 17 bases between. Looked up from germline, CDR1 is MDHEN and CDR2 is SYDVKM. This CDR3 comprises 13 residues. This CDR3 is CATQGGGFNEQFF. As DNA, the CDR3 is TGTGCCACCCAGGGCGGTGGGTTTAATGAGCAGTTCTTC.